These T cell receptor beta chains were read from a single sample in a study of OX40 agonist ivuxolimab in advanced cancers. Only in-frame clones appear in the TCRdb table, and some are missing; sequencing was by immunoSEQ multiplex PCR. The sample includes tens of thousands of clones, roughly 90% of them seen just once. The material sequenced was CD4+ or CD8+ T cells sorted from blood, taken in a trial of the OX40 agonist ivuxolimab. These receptors were obtained from an adult with an advanced solid tumor such as melanoma, head and neck, liver or kidney cancer. CDR3s include the opening cysteine and the closing phenylalanine or tryptophan. The D gene is left open where the match is weak. Size values are once, few and many counts, or a class for expanded clones, and some rows have none.

J: TRBJ2-5; V: TRBV25-1; size: .; D: .; CDR3: CASSAQVFETQYF; DNA: TGTGCCAGCAGTGCGCAGGTTTTTGAGACCCAGTACTTC
J: TRBJ2-3; V: TRBV11-3; size: .; D: .; CDR3: CASSFIRDESTDTQYF; DNA: TGTGCCAGCAGCTTTATCCGGGACGAGAGTACAGATACGCAGTATTTT
J: TRBJ1-2; V: TRBV6-6; size: .; D: .; CDR3: CASSYPLGTDSYGYTF; DNA: TGTGCCAGCAGTTACCCACTCGGAACAGATTCTTATGGCTACACCTTC
J: TRBJ2-5; V: TRBV27; size: .; D: .; CDR3: CASSLVLGETQYF; DNA: TGTGCCAGCAGCCTTGTGTTAGGGGAGACCCAGTACTTC
J: TRBJ2-1; V: TRBV5-4; size: .; D: .; CDR3: CASSLGVQKNEQFF; DNA: TGTGCCAGCAGCTTGGGAGTACAGAAGAATGAGCAGTTCTTC
J: TRBJ1-3; V: TRBV5-1; size: .; D: .; CDR3: CASSLARQGVSGNTIYF; DNA: TGCGCCAGCAGCTTGGCCAGGCAGGGTGTCTCTGGAAACACCATATATTTT
J: TRBJ2-1; V: TRBV7-9; size: .; D: .; CDR3: CASSLDSGKDEQFF; DNA: TGTGCCAGCAGCTTAGACAGTGGGAAGGATGAGCAGTTCTTC
J: TRBJ1-5; V: TRBV18; size: .; D: TRBD1; CDR3: CASSRGTADQPQHF; DNA: TGTGCCAGCTCACGCGGGACAGCTGATCAGCCCCAGCATTTT
J: TRBJ2-7; V: TRBV2; size: few; D: TRBD2; CDR3: CASRRTSYEQYF; DNA: TGTGCCAGCAGAAGGACTAGCTACGAGCAGTACTTC
J: TRBJ1-5; V: TRBV28; size: .; D: TRBD1; CDR3: CASSWGQGRPQHF; DNA: TGTGCCAGCAGTTGGGGACAGGGGCGGCCCCAGCATTTT
J: TRBJ2-3; V: TRBV7-2; size: .; D: .; CDR3: CASSLEGLRATDTQYF; DNA: TGTGCCAGCAGCTTAGAGGGCCTGCGAGCCACAGATACGCAGTATTTT
J: TRBJ2-2; V: TRBV11-3; size: .; D: .; CDR3: CASSIREANTGELFF; DNA: TGTGCCAGCAGCATCAGGGAGGCAAACACCGGGGAGCTGTTTTTT
J: TRBJ2-7; V: TRBV19; size: once; D: TRBD1; CDR3: CASSIKAGGSYEQYF; DNA: TGTGCCAGTAGTATTAAGGCAGGGGGCTCCTACGAGCAGTACTTC
J: TRBJ2-7; V: TRBV28; size: .; D: TRBD2; CDR3: CASSPWGGRAGEQYF; DNA: TGTGCCAGCAGTCCCTGGGGCGGGAGGGCCGGGGAGCAGTACTTC
J: TRBJ2-1; V: TRBV28; size: .; D: TRBD2; CDR3: CASSWTSDEQFF; DNA: TGTGCCAGCAGTTGGACTAGCGATGAGCAGTTCTTC
J: TRBJ2-1; V: TRBV7-8; size: .; D: TRBD2; CDR3: CASSLRASGYNEQFF; DNA: TGTGCCAGCAGCTTAAGGGCTAGCGGCTACAATGAGCAGTTCTTC
J: TRBJ1-5; V: TRBV5-5; size: .; D: .; CDR3: CASSLARGPQHF; DNA: TGTGCCAGCAGCTTGGCCCGGGGGCCCCAGCATTTT
J: TRBJ2-2; V: TRBV5-1; size: .; D: TRBD2; CDR3: CASSFRTSGANTGELFF; DNA: TGCGCCAGCAGCTTCAGGACTAGCGGGGCGAACACCGGGGAGCTGTTTTTT
J: TRBJ2-6; V: TRBV30; size: .; D: .; CDR3: CAWSVKGANVLTF; DNA: TGTGCCTGGAGTGTAAAAGGGGCCAACGTCCTGACTTTC
J: TRBJ1-2; V: TRBV14; size: .; D: .; CDR3: CASSFGLAYGYTF; DNA: TGTGCCAGCAGCTTTGGGCTCGCCTATGGCTACACCTTC
J: TRBJ1-4; V: TRBV18; size: .; D: .; CDR3: CASSRAVVGSTNEKLFF; DNA: TGTGCCAGCTCACGAGCGGTAGTTGGCAGCACTAATGAAAAACTGTTTTTT
J: TRBJ1-1; V: TRBV9; size: .; D: .; CDR3: CASSSQPGAEAFF; DNA: TGTGCCAGCAGCTCACAACCGGGGGCTGAAGCTTTCTTT
J: TRBJ2-1; V: TRBV11-1; size: .; D: .; CDR3: CASSLDADNNEQFF; DNA: TGTGCCAGCAGCTTGGACGCGGATAACAATGAGCAGTTCTTC
J: TRBJ1-1; V: TRBV5-1; size: .; D: .; CDR3: CASSLAGGDTEAFF; DNA: TGCGCCAGCAGCTTGGCCGGGGGGGACACTGAAGCTTTCTTT
J: TRBJ2-3; V: TRBV10-3; size: .; D: TRBD1; CDR3: CAIKPGQGGADTQYF; DNA: TGTGCCATCAAACCGGGACAGGGAGGAGCAGATACGCAGTATTTT
J: TRBJ2-2; V: TRBV5-1; size: .; D: .; CDR3: CASSDGGGGTGELFF; DNA: TGCGCCAGCAGCGACGGTGGGGGAGGCACCGGGGAGCTGTTTTTT
J: TRBJ2-7; V: TRBV5-4; size: .; D: .; CDR3: CASSQAGPYEQYF; DNA: TGTGCCAGCAGCCAAGCCGGCCCGTACGAGCAGTACTTC
J: TRBJ1-2; V: TRBV30; size: .; D: TRBD1; CDR3: CAWRRDRGGHGYTF; DNA: TGTGCCTGGAGGCGAGACAGGGGAGGGCATGGCTACACCTTC
J: TRBJ1-1; V: TRBV6-1; size: .; D: TRBD1; CDR3: CASLAWTGDTEAFF; DNA: TGTGCCAGCCTAGCCTGGACAGGAGACACTGAAGCTTTCTTT
J: TRBJ2-7; V: TRBV6-6; size: .; D: TRBD1; CDR3: CASNTGGQGVYEQYF; DNA: TGTGCCAGCAATACGGGGGGACAGGGCGTCTACGAGCAGTACTTC
J: TRBJ2-7; V: TRBV28; size: few; D: TRBD1; CDR3: CASTSQGVGSYEQYF; DNA: TGTGCCAGCACCAGCCAGGGGGTCGGCTCCTACGAGCAGTACTTC
J: TRBJ1-4; V: TRBV6-5; size: .; D: .; CDR3: CASSYAGTPEKLFF; DNA: TGTGCCAGCAGTTACGCCGGGACACCTGAAAAACTGTTTTTT
J: TRBJ2-3; V: TRBV5-1; size: .; D: .; CDR3: CASSLDRVSTDTQYF; DNA: TGCGCCAGCAGCTTGGACAGGGTTTCCACAGATACGCAGTATTTT